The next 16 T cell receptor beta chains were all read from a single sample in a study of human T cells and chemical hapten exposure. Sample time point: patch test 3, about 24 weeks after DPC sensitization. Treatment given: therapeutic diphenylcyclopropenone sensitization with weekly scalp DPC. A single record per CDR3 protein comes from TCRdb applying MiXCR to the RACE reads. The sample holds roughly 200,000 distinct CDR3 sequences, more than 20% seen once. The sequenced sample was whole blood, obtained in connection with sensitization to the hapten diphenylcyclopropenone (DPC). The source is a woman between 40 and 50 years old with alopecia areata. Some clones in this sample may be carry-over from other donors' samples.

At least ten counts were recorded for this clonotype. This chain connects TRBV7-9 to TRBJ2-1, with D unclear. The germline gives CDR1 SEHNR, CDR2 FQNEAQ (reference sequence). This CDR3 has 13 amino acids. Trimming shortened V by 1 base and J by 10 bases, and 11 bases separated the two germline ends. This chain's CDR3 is CASSLESRLEQFF. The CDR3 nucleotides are TGTGCCAGCAGCTTAGAGTCTAGGCTCGAGCAGTTCTTC.

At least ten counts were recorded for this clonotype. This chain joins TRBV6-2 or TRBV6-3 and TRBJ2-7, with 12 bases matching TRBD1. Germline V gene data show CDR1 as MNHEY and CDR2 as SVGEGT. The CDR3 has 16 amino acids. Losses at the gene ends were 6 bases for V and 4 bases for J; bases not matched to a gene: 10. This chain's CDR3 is CASSENRDRGPYEQYF. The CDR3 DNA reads TGTGCCAGCAGCGAGAACCGGGACAGGGGGCCATACGAGCAGTACTTC.

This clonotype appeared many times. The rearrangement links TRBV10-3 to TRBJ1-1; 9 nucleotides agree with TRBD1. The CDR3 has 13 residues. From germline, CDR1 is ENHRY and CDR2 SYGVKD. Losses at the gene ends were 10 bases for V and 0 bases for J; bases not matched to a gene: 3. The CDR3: CASGQGLNTEAFF. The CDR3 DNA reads TGTGCCAGCGGACAGGGGCTGAACACTGAAGCTTTCTTT.

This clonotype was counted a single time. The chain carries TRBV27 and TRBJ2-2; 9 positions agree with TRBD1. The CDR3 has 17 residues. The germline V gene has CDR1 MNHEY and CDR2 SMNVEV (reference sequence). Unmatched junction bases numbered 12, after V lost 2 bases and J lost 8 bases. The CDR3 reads CASSLTAGTGLSGELFF. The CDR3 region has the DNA TGTGCCAGCAGTTTAACGGCCGGGACAGGGCTATCGGGGGAGCTGTTTTTT.

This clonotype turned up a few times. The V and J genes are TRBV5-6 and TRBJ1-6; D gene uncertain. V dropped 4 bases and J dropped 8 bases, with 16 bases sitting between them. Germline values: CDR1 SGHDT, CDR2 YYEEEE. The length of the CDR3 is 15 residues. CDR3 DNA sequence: TGTGCCAGCAGCGCAGGCATGGGTAGGGATTCACCCCTCCACTTT. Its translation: CASSAGMGRDSPLHF.

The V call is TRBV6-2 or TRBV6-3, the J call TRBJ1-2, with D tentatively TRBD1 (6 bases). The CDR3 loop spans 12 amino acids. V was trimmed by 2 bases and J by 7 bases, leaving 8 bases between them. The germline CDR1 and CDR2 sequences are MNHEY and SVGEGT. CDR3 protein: CASSYQGLGYTF. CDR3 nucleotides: TGTGCCAGCAGTTACCAGGGGCTTGGCTACACCTTC.

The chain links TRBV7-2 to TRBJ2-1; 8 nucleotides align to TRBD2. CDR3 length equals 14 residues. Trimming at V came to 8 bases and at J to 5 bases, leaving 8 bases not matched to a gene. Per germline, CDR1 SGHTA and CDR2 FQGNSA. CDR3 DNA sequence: TGTGCCAGCGGGTATAGCGGGGCCAACAATGAGCAGTTCTTC. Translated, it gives CASGYSGANNEQFF.

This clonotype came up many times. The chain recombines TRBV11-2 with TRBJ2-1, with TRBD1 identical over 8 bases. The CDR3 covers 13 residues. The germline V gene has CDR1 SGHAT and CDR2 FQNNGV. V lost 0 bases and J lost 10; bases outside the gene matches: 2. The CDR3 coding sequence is TGTGCCAGCAGCTTAGACAGGGGGCGGGAGCAGTTCTTC. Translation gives CASSLDRGREQFF. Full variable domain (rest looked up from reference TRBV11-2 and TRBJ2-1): EAGVAQSPRYKIIEKRQSVAFWCNPISGHATLYWYQQILGQGPKLLIQFQNNGVVDDSQLPKDRFSAERLKGVDSTLKIQPAKLEDSAVYLCASSLDRGREQFFGPGTRLTVL.

For the CDR3, the DNA is TGTGCCAGCAGTTACGCCTTGACGGACCCACGCAATGAGCAGTTCTTC. Amino acid sequence: CASSYALTDPRNEQFF. The chain recombines TRBV6-2 or TRBV6-3 with TRBJ2-1; D gene uncertain. CDR1 is MNHEY and CDR2 is SVGEGT in the germline V gene. V gave up 2 bases and J gave up 6 bases, with 17 bases separating them. This CDR3 is 16 amino acids long.

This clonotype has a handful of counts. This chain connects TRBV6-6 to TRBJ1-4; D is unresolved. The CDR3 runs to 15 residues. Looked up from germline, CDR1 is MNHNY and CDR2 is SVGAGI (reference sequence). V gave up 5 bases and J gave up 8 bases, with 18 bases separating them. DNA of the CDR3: TGTGCCAGCAGTGAGGGTCTCCGGTCGCGCGAAAAACTGTTTTTT. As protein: CASSEGLRSREKLFF.

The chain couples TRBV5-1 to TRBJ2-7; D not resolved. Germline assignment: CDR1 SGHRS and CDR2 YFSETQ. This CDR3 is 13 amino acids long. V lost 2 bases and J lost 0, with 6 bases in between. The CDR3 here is CASSFDYSYEQYF. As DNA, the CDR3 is TGCGCCAGCAGCTTTGATTACTCCTACGAGCAGTACTTC.

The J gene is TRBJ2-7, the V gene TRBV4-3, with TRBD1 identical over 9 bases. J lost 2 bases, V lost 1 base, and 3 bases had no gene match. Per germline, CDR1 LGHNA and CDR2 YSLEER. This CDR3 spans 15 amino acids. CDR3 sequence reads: CASSQGGQGPYEQYF. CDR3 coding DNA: TGCGCCAGCAGCCAAGGGGGACAGGGCCCCTACGAGCAGTACTTC.

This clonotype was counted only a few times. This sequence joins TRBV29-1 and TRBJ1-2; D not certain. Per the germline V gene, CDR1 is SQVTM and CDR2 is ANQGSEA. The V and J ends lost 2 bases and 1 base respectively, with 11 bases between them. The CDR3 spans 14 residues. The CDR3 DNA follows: TGCAGCGTTGAAAAGGGAATAAATAACTATGGCTACACCTTC. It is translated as CSVEKGINNYGYTF.

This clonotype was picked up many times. As DNA, the CDR3 is TGTGCCATCAGCGGAAGGGACAGGGGTCAGCCCCAGCATTTT. It encodes CAISGRDRGQPQHF. The chain combines TRBV10-3 with TRBJ1-5; TRBD1 agrees at 10 bases. The junction had 5 bases not matched to a gene; V was cut back by 6 bases and J by 6 bases. This CDR3 is 14 amino acids long. Germline V gene lookup returns CDR1 ENHRY and CDR2 SYGVKD.

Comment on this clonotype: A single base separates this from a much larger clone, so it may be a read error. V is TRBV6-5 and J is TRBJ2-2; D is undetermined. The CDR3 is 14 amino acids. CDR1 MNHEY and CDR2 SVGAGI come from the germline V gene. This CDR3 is CASSYSWNAGELFF. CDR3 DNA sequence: TGTGCCAGCAGTTATTCCTGGAACGCCGGGGAGCTGTTTTTT.

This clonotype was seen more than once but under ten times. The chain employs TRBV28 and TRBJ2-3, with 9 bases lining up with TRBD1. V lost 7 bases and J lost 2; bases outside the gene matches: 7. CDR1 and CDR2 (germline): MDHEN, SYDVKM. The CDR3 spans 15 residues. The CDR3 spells CASTSTGGNTDTQYF. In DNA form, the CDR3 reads TGTGCCAGCACCTCCACAGGGGGCAACACAGATACGCAGTATTTT.